This entry features one TCR beta chain sequence. As to time point: pretreatment peripheral blood. Each patient contributed between 1 and 8 total time points of blood mononuclear cells, pretreatment and during treatment. Spiking each PCR with synthetic TCR analog templates was performed. Data came from immunoSEQ multiplex PCR; TCRdb stores just in-frame clones and leaves some out. The sample carries some 65,000 clones, around 81% recorded once. These data originate in a study of PD-L1 blockade in urothelial cancer. Study at large: Each patient had 0 to 3 earlier chemotherapy regimens. Blood was tested 3 weeks (second dose) and 6 weeks into treatment.

This CDR3 is 13 amino acids long. The V gene's germline CDR1 is SQVTM and CDR2 ANQGSEA. Trimming shortened V by 4 bases and J by 8 bases, and 14 bases separated the two germline ends. The V and J genes are TRBV29-1 and TRBJ1-4; D not resolved. This specimen was PBMCs, taken around atezolizumab (anti-PD-L1) treatment. The clonotype comes from a man aged 70 or older with urothelial cancer. The CDR3 region is CSVGSSLEEKLFF. Here the CDR3 DNA reads TGCAGCGTTGGTTCCTCCCTGGAGGAAAAACTGTTTTTT. Variable domain in full (rest from reference TRBV29-1 and TRBJ1-4): SAVISQKPSRDICQRGTSLTIQCQVDSQVTMMFWYRQQPGQSLTLIATANQGSEATYESGFVIDKFPISRPNLTFSTLTVSNMSPEDSSIYLCSVGSSLEEKLFFGSGTQLSVL.